This T cell receptor beta chain was recorded in a study of early T cells in non-severe SARS-CoV-2 infection. Study information: Bulk RNA from unsorted whole blood was sequenced; chains were unpaired.

CDR1 is MNHEY, CDR2 SVGEGT, per germline. The V gene lost 7 bases and the J gene lost 2 bases, with 18 bases spanning the gap. This CDR3 contains 15 residues. This clonotype was seen many times. MiXCR was run by TCRdb on the 5' RACE reads, yielding one entry per CDR3 protein. Counted here are 66,000 or so distinct CDR3 sequences, roughly 13% occurring once; the ten biggest clones make up roughly 8.3%. The specimen was whole blood. V is TRBV6-2 or TRBV6-3 and J is TRBJ2-7; a possible D gene is TRBD2 (6 bases). The clonotype was recovered from an adult who was a healthcare worker with PCR-confirmed SARS-CoV-2 infection or an uninfected control (not recorded which). The CDR3 is CASTPHRLAPYEQYF. As DNA, the CDR3 is TGTGCCAGCACCCCACATCGGCTAGCGCCCTACGAGCAGTACTTC.